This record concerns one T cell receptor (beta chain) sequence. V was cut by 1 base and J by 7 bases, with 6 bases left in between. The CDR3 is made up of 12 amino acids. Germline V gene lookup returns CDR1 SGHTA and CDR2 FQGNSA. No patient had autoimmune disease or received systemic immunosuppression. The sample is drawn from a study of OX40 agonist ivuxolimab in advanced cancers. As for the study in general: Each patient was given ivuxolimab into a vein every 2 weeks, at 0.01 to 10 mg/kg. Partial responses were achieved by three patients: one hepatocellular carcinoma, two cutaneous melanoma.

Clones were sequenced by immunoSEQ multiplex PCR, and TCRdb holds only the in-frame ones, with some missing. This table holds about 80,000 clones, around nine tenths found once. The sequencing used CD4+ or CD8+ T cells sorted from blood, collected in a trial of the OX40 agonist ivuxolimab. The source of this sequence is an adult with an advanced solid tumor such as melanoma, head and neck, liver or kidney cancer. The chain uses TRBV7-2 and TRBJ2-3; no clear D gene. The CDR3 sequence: CASSLDGHTQYF. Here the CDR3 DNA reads TGTGCCAGCAGCTTAGACGGACATACGCAGTATTTT.